The following is a T cell receptor (beta chain) sequence with its context. The protocol was immunoSEQ multiplex PCR, while the TCRdb copy is restricted to in-frame clones and leaves out a portion. This sample has around 15,000 clones; under 65% occur once, and the top ten carry 15% to 20%. This record belongs to a study of sequential checkpoint blockade in melanoma. The CDR3 has 19 amino acids. Germline CDR1 reads SGHRS; CDR2 reads YFSETQ. V was clipped by 1 base and J by 0 bases, with 17 bases between them. Stated treatment: randomized to nivolumab then ipilimumab (arm A) or the reverse (arm B). PBMC sorting kept live CD3+CD8+ cells without CD19 or CD56.

This TCR was sampled from a human donor with melanoma. The starting material was CD8+ T cells sorted from blood (inferred from file names), obtained from a patient given nivolumab and ipilimumab in sequence. The J gene is TRBJ2-6, the V gene TRBV5-1, with D tentatively TRBD1 (6 bases). DNA for the CDR3: TGCGCCAGCAGCTTGTTTTCGGTCGAACAGGGCTCTGGGGCCAACGTCCTGACTTTC. Its protein product is CASSLFSVEQGSGANVLTF.